This is a list of T cell receptor beta chains from one sample in a study of blood T cell repertoires in COVID-19. Profiled with immunoSEQ multiplex PCR; TCRdb holds only in-frame clones, not every one. The profile shows tens of thousands of clones, roughly 90% of them singletons. Sequencing was carried out using peripheral blood. The receptors were sampled from a woman aged 60 to 75 with active COVID-19. Each CDR3 is given with its conserved first and last residue. A D gene is named only where the DNA matches it firmly. Clone size appears in some rows only: once, few, many, or a class for an expanded clone.

V,size,J,length,D,CDR3,DNA
TRBV30,-,TRBJ2-7,12,-,CAWRLGPWEQYF,TGTGCCTGGAGACTAGGGCCTTGGGAGCAGTACTTC
TRBV6-1,-,TRBJ1-4,15,TRBD1,CASSEGTGSNEKLFF,TGTGCCAGCAGTGAGGGGACAGGGAGTAATGAAAAACTGTTTTTT
TRBV7-9,few,TRBJ2-1,15,-,CASSLVKSYYNEQFF,TGTGCCAGCAGCTTAGTTAAGAGCTACTACAATGAGCAGTTCTTC
TRBV28,-,TRBJ1-3,12,-,CASSFRGGVIYF,TGTGCCAGCAGTTTTAGAGGGGGGGTCATATATTTT
TRBV24-1,-,TRBJ2-2,18,TRBD2,CATSDPRRTSGRTGELFF,TGTGCCACCAGTGACCCCCGCCGGACTAGCGGGAGGACCGGGGAGCTGTTTTTT
TRBV11-3,-,TRBJ1-4,16,TRBD1,CASSLAHGQGREKLFF,TGTGCCAGCAGCTTAGCCCACGGACAGGGCCGCGAAAAACTGTTTTTT
TRBV6-5,-,TRBJ2-5,14,TRBD2,CASSFLAGAETQYF,TGTGCCAGCAGTTTTCTAGCGGGAGCGGAGACCCAGTACTTC
TRBV2,-,TRBJ2-3,13,-,CASATTPRDTQYF,TGTGCCAGCGCGACTACGCCTCGGGATACGCAGTATTTT
TRBV28,-,TRBJ2-7,19,TRBD2,CASSLSTGTSGVPLYEQYF,TGTGCCAGCAGTTTAAGCACGGGGACTAGCGGGGTTCCCCTCTACGAGCAGTACTTC
TRBV29-1,-,TRBJ2-1,11,-,CSVEAGWEQFF,TGCAGCGTTGAAGCCGGGTGGGAGCAGTTCTTC
TRBV14,-,TRBJ1-3,14,-,CASSLGDSGNTIYF,TGTGCCAGCAGCCTGGGAGACTCTGGAAACACCATATATTTT
TRBV6-5,-,TRBJ2-7,16,-,CASSWTRQGGVYEQYF,TGTGCCAGCAGTTGGACCCGACAGGGCGGGGTCTACGAGCAGTACTTC
TRBV3-1/TRBV3-2,once,TRBJ2-3,19,TRBD2,CASSQGLAVFPRGTDTQYF,TGTGCCAGCAGCCAAGGACTAGCGGTGTTTCCCCGGGGCACAGATACGCAGTATTTT
TRBV4-1,-,TRBJ2-7,16,TRBD1,CASSLGTGASLYEQYF,TGCGCCAGCAGCCTTGGGACAGGGGCCTCCCTCTACGAGCAGTACTTC
TRBV19,-,TRBJ2-3,16,TRBD2,CASHPGLAGGADTQYF,TGTGCCAGTCACCCCGGGCTAGCGGGAGGAGCAGATACGCAGTATTTT
TRBV5-1,-,TRBJ2-3,14,TRBD2,CASSLAGGADTQYF,TGCGCCAGCAGCTTGGCGGGAGGAGCAGATACGCAGTATTTT
TRBV5-3,few,TRBJ2-7,16,TRBD2,CARSRSGLAGVTEQYF,TGTGCCAGAAGCCGCTCGGGACTAGCGGGAGTAACCGAGCAGTACTTC
TRBV19,-,TRBJ1-2,13,-,CASSIAGSVGYTF,TGTGCCAGTAGTATTGCAGGGTCTGTCGGCTACACCTTC
TRBV7-2,-,TRBJ1-2,16,TRBD1,CASSSPDRGSVRGYTF,TGTGCCAGCAGCTCCCCGGACAGGGGATCTGTGAGAGGCTACACCTTC
TRBV6-2/TRBV6-3,once,TRBJ2-3,15,TRBD2,CASSPSGIGTDTQYF,TGTGCCAGCAGCCCAAGCGGGATAGGTACAGATACGCAGTATTTT
TRBV15,once,TRBJ2-2,15,-,CATSFTQRNVWELFF,TGTGCCACCAGCTTCACCCAGCGGAACGTGTGGGAGCTGTTTTTT
TRBV6-6,-,TRBJ1-3,16,-,CASSPQTGQPGNTIYF,TGTGCCAGCAGTCCGCAAACTGGACAGCCTGGAAACACCATATATTTT